The 30 T cell receptor beta chains presented below share a single source sample, sequenced in a study of PD-L1 blockade in urothelial cancer. Assay: immunoSEQ multiplex PCR; the TCRdb copy retains only in-frame clones and omits some. The sample yields about 37,000 clones, 65% to 85% seen once. The starting material was PBMCs, obtained around atezolizumab (anti-PD-L1) treatment. These receptors were taken from a man aged 60 to 75 with urothelial cancer.

V and J are TRBV4-2 and TRBJ1-1; 7 bases line up with TRBD1. This CDR3 spans 16 amino acids. Germline V gene lookup returns CDR1 LGHNA and CDR2 YNFKEQ. V was clipped by 2 bases and J by 1 base; unmatched bases: 7. CDR3 nucleotide sequence: TGTGCCAGCAGCCAACTTCCGAGGACAGGGAACACTGAAGCTTTCTTT. It translates to CASSQLPRTGNTEAFF.

This clone was detected only once. The V and J genes are TRBV6-5 and TRBJ2-7; D unclear. The CDR3 is 14 residues long. Trimming took off 3 bases at V and 3 bases at J, with 12 bases between the two ends. Germline V gene lookup returns CDR1 MNHEY and CDR2 SVGAGI. The CDR3 nucleotides are TGTGCCAGCAGTTATGGCCCTCTCAGCTACGAGCAGTACTTC. Encoded protein: CASSYGPLSYEQYF.

The DNA of the CDR3 is TGTGCCAGCAGCTTCCGACGGGGGTGGGGAGCGAGACAGCCCCAGCATTTT. Translating it yields CASSFRRGWGARQPQHF. The chain employs TRBV11-2 and TRBJ1-5; TRBD1 is a possible D gene (5 bases). The CDR3 covers 17 residues. The V end was cut by 3 bases, the J end by 7 bases, with 22 bases between. CDR1 is SGHAT, CDR2 FQNNGV, per germline.

The gene calls are TRBV23-1 and TRBJ1-5, with a possible D match to TRBD1 (5 bases). TRBV23-1 is flagged as an ORF with uncertain function. This CDR3 region has 13 residues. The V end was cut by 1 base, the J end by 10 bases, with 11 bases between. The CDR3 nucleotides are TGCGCCAGCAGTCAATGTATGCAGGGACCCCAGCATTTT. Protein product: CASSQCMQGPQHF.

The chain employs TRBV29-1 and TRBJ1-1; D perhaps matches TRBD1 (5 bases). Trimming stripped 2 bases from V and 3 bases from J, with 10 bases between. The length of the CDR3 is 13 residues. Per germline, CDR1 SQVTM and CDR2 ANQGSEA. CDR3 bases: TGCAGCGTTGAATGGGGGGTGGACACTGAAGCTTTCTTT. Translated: CSVEWGVDTEAFF.

This chain links TRBV2 with TRBJ2-7, with TRBD2 matching over 14 bases. From germline, CDR1 is SNHLY and CDR2 FYNNEI. This CDR3 has 15 amino acids. With V trimmed by 5 bases and J by 2 bases, 2 bases remained unmatched. The CDR3 sequence is CASSPTSGGAYEQYF. The CDR3 nucleotides are TGTGCCAGCAGTCCGACTAGCGGGGGGGCCTACGAGCAGTACTTC.

CDR3 amino acids: CSATPNTEAFF. CDR3 nucleotide sequence: TGCAGTGCTACTCCGAACACTGAAGCTTTCTTT. This rearrangement joins TRBV20-1 to TRBJ1-1; the D is unclear. The CDR3 covers 11 residues. The germline gives CDR1 DFQATT, CDR2 SNEGSKA (reference sequence). The V and J ends lost 4 bases and 1 base respectively, with 4 bases between them.

J is TRBJ2-3 and V is TRBV6-5; 9 bases agree with TRBD1. There are 16 residues in the CDR3. CDR1 MNHEY and CDR2 SVGAGI come from the germline V gene. With V trimmed by 3 bases and J by 4 bases, 8 bases remained unmatched. The CDR3 coding sequence is TGTGCCAGCAGTTATTCTGCCGGGACAGGGTCAGATACGCAGTATTTT. Translating it yields CASSYSAGTGSDTQYF.

The rearrangement joins TRBV19 to TRBJ1-1, with 9 bases matching TRBD1. Trimming took 7 bases from V and 3 from J; bases not matched to a gene: 6. Germline V gives CDR1 LNHDA, CDR2 SQIVND (reference sequence). The CDR3 consists of 14 residues. CDR3: CASIPRDRDTEAFF. CDR3 coding DNA: TGTGCCAGTATCCCCCGGGACAGGGACACTGAAGCTTTCTTT. Variable domain in full (rest from reference TRBV19 and TRBJ1-1): DGGITQSPKYLFRKEGQNVTLSCEQNLNHDAMYWYRQDPGQGLRLIYYSQIVNDFQKGDIAEGYSVSREKKESFPLTVTSAQKNPTAFYLCASIPRDRDTEAFFGQGTRLTVV.

This chain links TRBV19 with TRBJ1-1; weak D call: TRBD1 (6 bases). The V gene's germline CDR1 is LNHDA and CDR2 SQIVND (reference sequence). Trimming pared 7 bases from V and 0 bases from J, leaving 12 bases between. This CDR3 has 14 residues. CDR3 DNA sequence: TGTGCCAGTAATCCACAGGGTGTGAACACTGAAGCTTTCTTT. It yields the protein CASNPQGVNTEAFF.

This sequence joins TRBV6-5 and TRBJ1-1; 8 nucleotides align to TRBD1. CDR3 length: 15 residues. Unmatched junction bases numbered 10, after V lost 10 bases and J lost 0 bases. Per the germline V gene, CDR1 is MNHEY and CDR2 is SVGAGI. The CDR3 loop reads CATRGGTGMNTEAFF. DNA for the CDR3: TGTGCCACGCGCGGAGGGACAGGCATGAACACTGAAGCTTTCTTT.

V is TRBV28 and J is TRBJ2-5, with TRBD1 matching over 7 bases. V lost 3 bases to trimming and J lost 5 bases; unmatched junction nucleotides: 3. This CDR3 is 13 amino acids long. Germline CDR1 MDHEN, CDR2 SYDVKM. The CDR3 reads CASSLTGLETQYF. CDR3 nucleotide sequence: TGTGCCAGCAGTTTGACAGGGTTGGAGACCCAGTACTTC.

The chain recombines TRBV2 with TRBJ1-1, with 8 nucleotides matching TRBD1. Germline trimming cut 4 bases from V and 8 bases from J; bases unmatched to any gene: 9. This CDR3 is built from 14 residues. The germline V gene has CDR1 SNHLY and CDR2 FYNNEI. The chain's CDR3 is CASSVSYGQGEAFF. For the CDR3, the DNA is TGTGCCAGCAGTGTCAGCTACGGACAGGGAGAAGCTTTCTTT.

The gene calls are TRBV10-3 and TRBJ1-1; 10 bases are shared with TRBD1. Unmatched junction bases numbered 5, after V lost 0 bases and J lost 7 bases. Germline V lookup: CDR1 ENHRY, CDR2 SYGVKD. This CDR3 has 15 residues. CDR3 in amino acids: CAISESLGTGVEAFF. The CDR3 nucleotides are TGTGCCATCAGTGAGTCCCTGGGGACAGGGGTTGAAGCTTTCTTT.

The CDR3 here is CASRWGQGVTEAFF. The DNA for the CDR3 is TGTGCCAGCCGTTGGGGGCAAGGGGTCACTGAAGCTTTCTTT. This chain uses TRBV6-5 with TRBJ1-1, with D maybe TRBD1 (6 bases). CDR3 size: 14 residues. Trimming shortened V by 8 bases and J by 4 bases, and 17 bases separated the two germline ends. The V gene's germline CDR1 is MNHEY and CDR2 SVGAGI.

The genes are TRBV10-3 and TRBJ2-2; TRBD2 is a possible D gene (5 bases). This CDR3 comprises 12 residues. Germline V gene data show CDR1 as ENHRY and CDR2 as SYGVKD. V lost 9 bases and J 5 bases, leaving 10 bases between the germline ends. DNA of the CDR3: TGTGCCATGTCTCCGGGGACCGGGGAGCTGTTTTTT. It codes for CAMSPGTGELFF.

This clone was seen just once. The rearrangement joins TRBV9 to TRBJ2-1, with D uncertain. Per germline, CDR1 SGDLS and CDR2 YYNGEE. Between the trimmed V and J ends, which lost 2 bases and 8 bases, there was a span of 5 bases. There are 11 residues in the CDR3. The CDR3 coding sequence is TGTGCCAGCAGCGTTGGCTATGAGCAGTTCTTC. It codes for CASSVGYEQFF. The complete variable domain, with remaining parts taken from reference TRBV9 and TRBJ2-1, reads DSGVTQTPKHLITATGQRVTLRCSPRSGDLSVYWYQQSLDQGLQFLIQYYNGEERAKGNILERFSAQQFPDLHSELNLSSLELGDSALYFCASSVGYEQFFGPGTRLTVL.

The V call is TRBV19, the J call TRBJ1-5; 7 bases agree with TRBD1. From germline, CDR1 is LNHDA and CDR2 SQIVND (reference sequence). This CDR3 is built from 15 residues. Losses at the gene ends were 7 bases for V and 3 bases for J; bases not matched to a gene: 9. CDR3 in amino acids: CASTTDRENNQPQHF. The CDR3 DNA reads TGTGCCAGTACCACCGACAGGGAGAACAATCAGCCCCAGCATTTT.

The rearrangement joins TRBV2 to TRBJ1-3, with D tentatively TRBD1 (5 bases). Trimming removed 6 bases from V and 1 base from J, with 10 bases in between. Germline assignment: CDR1 SNHLY and CDR2 FYNNEI. The CDR3 consists of 14 residues. In DNA, the CDR3 is TGTGCCAGCAGACAGGTACTATCTGGAAACACCATATATTTT. It codes for CASRQVLSGNTIYF.

The chain combines TRBV5-1 with TRBJ1-1; D unclear. The V end lost 1 base, the J end lost 3 bases, and 10 bases lay between the germline ends. CDR3 length: 14 amino acids. Germline assignment: CDR1 SGHRS and CDR2 YFSETQ. The CDR3 DNA is TGCGCCAGCAGCTTGTTCCGGGGAGACACTGAAGCTTTCTTT. Protein: CASSLFRGDTEAFF.

The table lists this clone with a few counts. The V call is TRBV28, the J call TRBJ2-1, with TRBD1 matching 8 bases. The germline V gene has CDR1 MDHEN and CDR2 SYDVKM. CDR3 length equals 15 residues. V gave up 6 bases and J gave up 6 bases; unmatched junction bases: 10. CDR3 nucleotide sequence: TGTGCCAGCAGCGGCCGACAGGGGCATTTCAATGAGCAGTTCTTC. It yields the protein CASSGRQGHFNEQFF.

V usage is TRBV19 and J usage is TRBJ2-3, with TRBD2 matching over 10 bases. V was clipped by 5 bases and J by 5 bases; unmatched bases: 13. This CDR3 comprises 17 residues. Germline V gene lookup returns CDR1 LNHDA and CDR2 SQIVND (reference sequence). Here the CDR3 reads CASSPRGAGGWKDTQYF. The CDR3 nucleotides are TGTGCCAGTAGTCCCCGAGGAGCGGGGGGGTGGAAAGATACGCAGTATTTT.

CDR3 region: CASSRRGRGDTDTQYF. For the CDR3, the DNA is TGTGCCAGCAGCAGGAGAGGACGGGGGGACACAGATACGCAGTATTTT. The chain carries TRBV7-6 and TRBJ2-3; TRBD2 matches at 7 bases. Per the germline V gene, CDR1 is SGHVS and CDR2 is FNYEAQ. The CDR3 totals 16 residues. Germline trimming cut 5 bases from V and 2 bases from J; bases unmatched to any gene: 10.

The chain uses TRBV10-1 and TRBJ2-7, with D tentatively TRBD1 (6 bases). Trimming stripped 2 bases from V and 3 bases from J, with 8 bases between. CDR1 and CDR2 (germline): WNHNN, SYGVQD (reference sequence). CDR3 length: 13 residues. The CDR3, as DNA: TGCGCCAGCAGTGAGAACAGGGACTACGAGCAGTACTTC. Translated, it gives CASSENRDYEQYF.

The chain joins TRBV29-1 to TRBJ2-7; 8 nucleotides agree with TRBD1. The CDR3 loop spans 12 amino acids. Trimming removed 4 bases from V and 6 bases from J; junction bases left unmatched: 5. Germline CDR1 is SQVTM and CDR2 is ANQGSEA. The CDR3 DNA reads as TGCAGCGTTGCGGGACAGGACCTCGAGCAGTACTTC. Translation gives CSVAGQDLEQYF.

The J gene is TRBJ1-1, the V gene TRBV5-5; 9 bases match TRBD1. The junction had 8 bases not matched to a gene; V was cut back by 4 bases and J by 4 bases. Germline V lookup: CDR1 SGHKS, CDR2 YYEKEE (reference sequence). The CDR3 consists of 15 residues. The CDR3 is CASSPPGQGPTEAFF. CDR3 bases: TGTGCCAGCAGCCCCCCGGGACAGGGACCCACTGAAGCTTTCTTT.

This chain joins TRBV4-1 and TRBJ1-4; 8 bases align to TRBD1. The CDR3 totals 17 residues. The V gene's germline CDR1 is MGHRA and CDR2 YSYEKL. With 5 bases clipped from V and 0 bases from J, the junction kept 8 bases outside the gene matches. The CDR3 sequence is CASSNGQGSATNEKLFF. The CDR3 DNA follows: TGCGCCAGCAGCAACGGACAGGGCTCGGCAACTAATGAAAAACTGTTTTTT.

V usage is TRBV5-1 and J usage is TRBJ2-3, with 7 bases identical to TRBD2. The CDR3 is 16 amino acids. Trimming removed 2 bases from V and 2 bases from J; junction bases left unmatched: 8. From germline, CDR1 is SGHRS and CDR2 YFSETQ. The CDR3, as DNA: TGCGCCAGCAGCTTTCCGGCTAGCGGACACACAGATACGCAGTATTTT. Translating it yields CASSFPASGHTDTQYF.

The chain employs TRBV4-1 and TRBJ2-7, with a weak D call TRBD1 (6 bases). Trimming stripped 4 bases from V and 4 bases from J, with 11 bases between. This CDR3 contains 13 residues. Germline V gene data show CDR1 as MGHRA and CDR2 as YSYEKL. The CDR3: CASSLKQGYEQYF. The CDR3 bases are TGCGCCAGCAGCCTAAAACAGGGTTACGAGCAGTACTTC.

The J gene is TRBJ1-6, the V gene TRBV7-9, with a possible D match to TRBD1 (5 bases). V gave up 3 bases and J gave up 5 bases, with 8 bases separating them. The CDR3 totals 14 residues. Looked up from germline, CDR1 is SEHNR and CDR2 is FQNEAQ (reference sequence). CDR3 bases: TGTGCCAGCAGCTTGGAACAGGATAATTCACCCCTCCACTTT. This encodes CASSLEQDNSPLHF.